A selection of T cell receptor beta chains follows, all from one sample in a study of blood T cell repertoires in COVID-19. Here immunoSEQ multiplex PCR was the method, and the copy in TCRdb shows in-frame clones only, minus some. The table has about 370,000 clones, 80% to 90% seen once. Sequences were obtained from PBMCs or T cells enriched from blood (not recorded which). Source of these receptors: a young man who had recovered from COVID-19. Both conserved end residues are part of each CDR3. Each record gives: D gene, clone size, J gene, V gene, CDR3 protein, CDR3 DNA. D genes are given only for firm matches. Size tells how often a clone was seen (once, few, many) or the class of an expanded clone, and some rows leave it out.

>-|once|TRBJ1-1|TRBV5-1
CASSLGGNTEAFF
TGCGCCAGCAGCTTGGGAGGGAACACTGAAGCTTTCTTT
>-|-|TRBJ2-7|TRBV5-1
CASSLARGRSGSYEQYF
TGCGCCAGCAGCTTGGCCAGAGGCAGGTCGGGATCCTACGAGCAGTACTTC
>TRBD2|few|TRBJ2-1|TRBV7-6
CASSSRTSGTYNEQFF
TGTGCCAGCAGCTCGCGGACTAGCGGAACCTACAATGAGCAGTTCTTC
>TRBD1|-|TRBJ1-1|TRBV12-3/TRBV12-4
CASRPGQTEAFF
TGTGCCAGCAGACCGGGACAGACTGAAGCTTTCTTT
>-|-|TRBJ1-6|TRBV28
CASSPRGSYNSPLHF
TGTGCCAGCAGCCCTAGAGGCTCCTATAATTCACCCCTCCACTTT
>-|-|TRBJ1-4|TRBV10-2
CASSAQGGLEKLFF
TGCGCCAGCAGTGCACAGGGAGGGCTGGAAAAACTGTTTTTT
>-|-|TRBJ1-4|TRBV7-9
CASSFGEKLFF
TGTGCCAGCAGCTTCGGGGAAAAACTGTTTTTT
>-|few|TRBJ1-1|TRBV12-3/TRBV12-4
CASSSSTEAFF
TGTGCCAGCAGCTCTAGTACTGAAGCTTTCTTT
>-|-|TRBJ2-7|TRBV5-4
CASSSTGYGEQYF
TGTGCCAGCAGCTCGACGGGGTACGGCGAGCAGTACTTC
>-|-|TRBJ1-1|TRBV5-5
CASSFTTEMNTEAFF
TGTGCCAGCAGCTTCACCACGGAGATGAACACTGAAGCTTTCTTT
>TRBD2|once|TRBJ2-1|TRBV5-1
CASSPGTSGSSYNEQFF
TGCGCCAGCAGCCCTGGGACTAGCGGGAGTTCCTACAATGAGCAGTTCTTC
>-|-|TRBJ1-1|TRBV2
CASSEVKGGTEAFF
TGTGCCAGCAGTGAAGTGAAGGGAGGAACTGAAGCTTTCTTT
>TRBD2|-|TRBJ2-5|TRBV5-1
CASSFSGRGAGETQYF
TGCGCCAGCAGCTTCTCCGGGCGGGGGGCTGGAGAGACCCAGTACTTC
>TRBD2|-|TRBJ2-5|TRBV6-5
CASVTSGEETQYF
TGTGCCAGCGTGACTAGCGGGGAAGAGACCCAGTACTTC
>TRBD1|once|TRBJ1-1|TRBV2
CASHKAGGNSEAFF
TGTGCCAGCCATAAGGCAGGGGGAAACAGTGAAGCTTTCTTT
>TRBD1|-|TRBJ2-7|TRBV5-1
CASSLGGQGSEQYF
TGCGCCAGCAGCTTGGGAGGACAGGGCTCCGAGCAGTACTTC
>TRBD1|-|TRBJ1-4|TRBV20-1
CSASVTGGWEEKLFF
TGCAGTGCTAGTGTAACAGGGGGCTGGGAAGAAAAACTGTTTTTT
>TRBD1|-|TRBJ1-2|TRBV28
CATLRGTGYGYTF
TGTGCCACCCTCAGAGGGACAGGCTATGGCTACACCTTC
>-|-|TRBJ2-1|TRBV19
CASSRGYNEQFF
TGTGCCAGTAGCCGCGGGTACAATGAGCAGTTCTTC
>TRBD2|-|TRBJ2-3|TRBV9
CASSVDSGRSDTQYF
TGTGCCAGCAGCGTAGATAGCGGGAGGTCCGATACGCAGTATTTT
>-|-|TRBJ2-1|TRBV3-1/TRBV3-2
CASSQAPQGEQFF
TGTGCCAGCAGCCAAGCCCCTCAGGGTGAGCAGTTCTTC
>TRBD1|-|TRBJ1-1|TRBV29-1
CSTGQGVTEAFF
TGCAGCACCGGACAGGGGGTTACTGAAGCTTTCTTT
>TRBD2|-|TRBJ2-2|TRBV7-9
CASSLRGDTGELFF
TGTGCCAGCAGCTTACGGGGGGATACCGGGGAGCTGTTTTTT
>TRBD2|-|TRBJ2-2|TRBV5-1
CASSLAGGSGTGELFF
TGCGCCAGCAGCTTGGCCGGGGGGAGTGGAACCGGGGAGCTGTTTTTT
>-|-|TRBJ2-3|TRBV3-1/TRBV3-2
CASSQDSGTQYF
TGTGCCAGCAGCCAAGATTCAGGTACGCAGTATTTT
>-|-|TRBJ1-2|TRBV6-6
CASTSGNTFNYGYTF
TGTGCCAGCACCTCCGGGAATACTTTTAACTATGGCTACACCTTC
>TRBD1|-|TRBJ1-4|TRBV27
CASSYRGEKLFF
TGTGCCAGCAGTTACAGGGGAGAAAAACTGTTTTTT
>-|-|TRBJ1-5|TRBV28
CASSLGVGAGRSNQPQHF
TGTGCCAGCAGTTTAGGGGTCGGGGCAGGGAGGAGCAATCAGCCCCAGCATTTT
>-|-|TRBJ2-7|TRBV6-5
CASISGQGHYEQYF
TGTGCCAGCATTTCCGGGCAGGGACACTACGAGCAGTACTTC
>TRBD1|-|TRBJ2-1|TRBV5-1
CASTMGQGIYEQFF
TGCGCCAGCACTATGGGACAGGGCATCTATGAGCAGTTCTTC
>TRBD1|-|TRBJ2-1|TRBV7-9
CASSPHTGTVDEQFF
TGTGCCAGCAGCCCCCATACCGGGACAGTTGATGAGCAGTTCTTC
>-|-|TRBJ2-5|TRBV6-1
CASSELGEETQYF
TGTGCCAGCAGTGAACTCGGGGAAGAGACCCAGTACTTC
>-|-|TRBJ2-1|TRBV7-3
CASSLTGTNNEQFF
TGTGCCAGCAGCTTAACTGGGACAAACAATGAGCAGTTCTTC
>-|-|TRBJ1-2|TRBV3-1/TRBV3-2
CASSQDKPYGYTF
TGTGCCAGCAGCCAAGACAAGCCCTATGGCTACACCTTC
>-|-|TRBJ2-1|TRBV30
CAWRSLRTAVDNEQFF
TGTGCCTGGAGAAGTCTGCGGACAGCGGTCGACAATGAGCAGTTCTTC
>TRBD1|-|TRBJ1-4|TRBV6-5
CASSYSGTVTNEKLFF
TGTGCCAGCAGTTACTCAGGGACAGTAACTAATGAAAAACTGTTTTTT
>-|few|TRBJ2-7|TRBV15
CATSDYAYEQYF
TGTGCCACCAGCGACTATGCCTACGAGCAGTACTTC
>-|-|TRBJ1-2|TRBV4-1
CASSQVLEGSGGYTF
TGCGCCAGCAGCCAGGTACTGGAGGGGTCTGGCGGCTACACCTTC
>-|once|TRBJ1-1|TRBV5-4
CASSLAYTEAFF
TGTGCCAGCAGCTTGGCCTACACTGAAGCTTTCTTT
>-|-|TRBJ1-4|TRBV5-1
CASSLLGGRNEKLFF
TGCGCCAGCAGCTTGTTGGGAGGGAGGAATGAAAAACTGTTTTTT
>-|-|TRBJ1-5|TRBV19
CASSTDSPYSNQPQHF
TGTGCCAGTAGTACGGACAGTCCCTATAGCAATCAGCCCCAGCATTTT
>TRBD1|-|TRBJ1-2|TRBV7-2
CASSLGGGGGYTF
TGTGCCAGCAGCTTAGGAGGGGGCGGTGGCTACACCTTC
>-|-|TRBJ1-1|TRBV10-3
CAISYLVNTEAFF
TGTGCCATCAGTTATCTAGTGAACACTGAAGCTTTCTTT
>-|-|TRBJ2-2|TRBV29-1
CSVDKNTGELFF
TGCAGCGTTGACAAGAACACCGGGGAGCTGTTTTTT